Below are 5 T cell receptor beta chains sequenced from a single sample in a study of T cells in Graves' hyperthyroidism and ophthalmopathy. What was amplified from RNA transcripts were TCR beta CDR3 regions. The TCR CDR3 first-round RT-PCR relied on the HTBI primer set. TCRdb recomputed calls from the multiplex PCR reads with MiXCR, one row per CDR3 protein. In the table there are about 400,000 distinct CDR3 sequences, around 25% of which are singletons. The sample taken for sequencing was blood. The receptors were gathered from a man aged 45-65 years with Graves' hyperthyroidism.

This clonotype was observed many times. The chain employs TRBV7-9 and TRBJ2-7; D call uncertain. The CDR3 covers 14 residues. The V gene's germline CDR1 is SEHNR and CDR2 FQNEAQ (reference sequence). The V and J ends lost 4 bases and 2 bases respectively, with 12 bases between them. This chain's CDR3 is CASSSDGAAYEQYF. For the CDR3, the DNA is TGTGCCAGCAGCTCGGACGGTGCTGCCTACGAGCAGTACTTC.

V and J are TRBV19 and TRBJ2-3; D ambiguous. The CDR3 length is 13 residues. Trimming removed 5 bases at V and 6 bases at J, with 12 bases between. Germline lookup yields CDR1 LNHDA and CDR2 SQIVND (reference sequence). In DNA form, the CDR3 reads TGTGCCAGTAGTCCCGGACCTTGGGATACGCAGTATTTT. Translation: CASSPGPWDTQYF.

This clonotype turned up a few times. The CDR3 DNA follows: TGTGCCAGCAGCTTACGGACTACTGATTCCGAGCAGTACTTC. It specifies CASSLRTTDSEQYF. The chain has TRBV11-3 and TRBJ2-7; possible D gene TRBD2, 6 bases. This CDR3 has 14 residues. Germline CDR1 SGHNT, CDR2 YENEEA. Trimming removed 2 bases at V and 6 bases at J, with 14 bases between. Supplemented by reference TRBV11-3 and TRBJ2-7, the full variable domain reads EAGVVQSPRYKIIEKKQPVAFWCNPISGHNTLYWYLQNLGQGPELLIRYENEEAVDDSQLPKDRFSAERLKGVDSTLKIQPAELGDSAVYLCASSLRTTDSEQYFGPGTRLTVT.

The rearrangement joins TRBV20-1 to TRBJ2-5, with 7 bases aligning to TRBD1. V shed 1 base, J shed 5 bases, and the junction held 13 bases outside the gene matches. CDR1 and CDR2 from the germline V gene are DFQATT and SNEGSKA (reference sequence). The CDR3 runs to 16 residues. The CDR3 sequence: CSARGSETGSGETQYF. The DNA of the CDR3 is TGCAGTGCTAGAGGGTCCGAGACAGGGTCCGGTGAGACCCAGTACTTC.

The chain uses TRBV2 and TRBJ2-1, with 15 bases lining up with TRBD2. With the DNA end fitting TRBJ2-7 better, the J assignment may be wrong. The CDR3 loop spans 15 amino acids. Germline values: CDR1 SNHLY, CDR2 FYNNEI. CDR3 DNA sequence: TGTGCCAGCAGAAGGACTAGCGGGAGGGGCAATGAGCAGTACTTC. Protein sequence: CASRRTSGRGNEQYF.